These T cell receptor beta chains were read from a single sample in a study of technical replicates of blood from a handful of donors. The protocol was immunoSEQ multiplex PCR, while the TCRdb copy is restricted to in-frame clones and leaves out a portion. The table shows over 70,000 clones, with just under 95% occurring only once. Sequencing input: T cells isolated from PBMCs. The receptors derive from a human donor in good health. Each CDR3 is given with its conserved first and last residue. D genes are given only for firm matches. Clone size is not always given. Where it is, it says once, few, many or a class for expanded clones.

>TRBJ2-5|-|TRBV7-2|TRBD2
CASSLDPSGRAYQETQYF
TGTGCCAGCAGCTTAGACCCTAGCGGGAGGGCCTATCAAGAGACCCAGTACTTC
>TRBJ1-5|once|TRBV27|-
CASSLSGFGEGGNQPQHF
TGTGCCAGCAGTTTATCAGGTTTTGGGGAGGGTGGCAATCAGCCCCAGCATTTT
>TRBJ1-4|-|TRBV19|-
CASNSTAGRKLFF
TGTGCCAGTAATTCGACGGCGGGTCGAAAACTGTTTTTT
>TRBJ1-2|-|TRBV5-1|-
CASSLEPGGYGYTF
TGCGCCAGCAGCTTGGAGCCAGGAGGGTATGGCTACACCTTC
>TRBJ1-1|once|TRBV6-1|-
CASSIYLSDTEAFF
TGTGCCAGCAGTATTTATCTATCGGACACTGAAGCTTTCTTT
>TRBJ2-1|-|TRBV4-1|TRBD2
CASSQEPGLAGGRYNEQFF
TGCGCCAGCAGCCAAGAGCCGGGACTAGCGGGAGGACGCTACAATGAGCAGTTCTTC
>TRBJ1-2|-|TRBV23-1|TRBD1
CASSHPDRVSTNGYTF
TGCGCCAGCAGTCACCCTGACAGGGTAAGTACTAATGGCTACACCTTC
>TRBJ1-1|-|TRBV9|TRBD1
CASSVDRGRTEAFF
TGTGCCAGCAGCGTAGACAGGGGGCGGACTGAAGCTTTCTTT
>TRBJ2-5|-|TRBV5-8|TRBD2
CASSLTSGYQETQYF
TGTGCCAGCAGCCTGACTAGCGGGTACCAAGAGACCCAGTACTTC
>TRBJ1-1|-|TRBV12-2|-
CASRAAGTEAFF
TGTGCAAGTCGCGCCGCGGGGACTGAAGCTTTCTTT
>TRBJ2-7|-|TRBV29-1|-
CSVVGGGLGYEQYF
TGCAGCGTTGTAGGGGGAGGGCTTGGGTACGAGCAGTACTTC
>TRBJ2-1|-|TRBV27|-
CASSFTGASYNEQFF
TGTGCCAGCAGTTTTACGGGAGCCTCCTACAATGAGCAGTTCTTC
>TRBJ1-2|-|TRBV28|-
CASSVISNYGYTF
TGTGCCAGCAGTGTAATATCTAACTATGGCTACACCTTC
>TRBJ2-2|-|TRBV7-8|TRBD1
CASSLAMWDRGLAGGGGELFF
TGTGCCAGCAGCTTAGCGATGTGGGACAGGGGCCTAGCGGGTGGAGGAGGGGAGCTGTTTTTT
>TRBJ1-5|few|TRBV29-1|TRBD1
CSASGGDQPQHF
TGCAGCGCCTCAGGGGGTGATCAGCCCCAGCATTTT
>TRBJ2-3|-|TRBV10-3|-
CAISESPGQRATDTQYF
TGTGCCATCAGTGAGTCGCCGGGACAGCGGGCAACAGATACGCAGTATTTT
>TRBJ1-1|-|TRBV29-1|-
CSINRVGNTEAFF
TGCAGCATAAACAGGGTAGGGAACACTGAAGCTTTCTTT
>TRBJ1-4|-|TRBV5-6|-
CASSRRSSNEKLFF
TGTGCCAGCAGCCGTCGTTCCTCTAATGAAAAACTGTTTTTT
>TRBJ2-2|few|TRBV7-9|-
CASLPPRTANTGELFF
TGTGCCAGTTTACCCCCCCGGACAGCGAACACCGGGGAGCTGTTTTTT
>TRBJ2-3|-|TRBV7-6|TRBD2
CASSLAGVVAGAPDTQYF
TGTGCCAGCAGCTTAGCAGGTGTGGTCGCGGGAGCACCAGATACGCAGTATTTT
>TRBJ2-1|-|TRBV6-1|-
CASSELINEQFF
TGTGCCAGCAGTGAATTAATCAATGAGCAGTTCTTC
>TRBJ2-7|-|TRBV27|TRBD2
CASAPGTSGRYDYYEQYF
TGTGCCAGCGCCCCCGGGACTAGCGGGAGGTATGACTATTACGAGCAGTACTTC
>TRBJ1-2|few|TRBV19|-
CASSRGNYGYTF
TGTGCCAGTAGTAGAGGGAACTATGGCTACACCTTC
>TRBJ2-4|-|TRBV28|-
CASSLLTELAKNIQYF
TGTGCCAGCAGTTTATTGACTGAACTAGCCAAAAACATTCAGTACTTC
>TRBJ2-7|-|TRBV5-4|TRBD2
CASSLDGRREHGEQYF
TGTGCCAGCAGCTTGGATGGGCGGCGGGAGCACGGGGAGCAGTACTTC
>TRBJ1-3|-|TRBV7-9|TRBD1
CASSGTGGINTIYF
TGTGCCAGCAGCGGGACAGGGGGCATCAACACCATATATTTT
>TRBJ2-1|-|TRBV7-7|-
CASSSTRVNEQFF
TGTGCCAGCAGCTCAACTAGAGTCAATGAGCAGTTCTTC
>TRBJ2-2|-|TRBV30|TRBD2
CAWTGLAGASTGELFF
TGTGCCTGGACCGGACTAGCGGGTGCTTCGACCGGGGAGCTGTTTTTT
>TRBJ2-7|few|TRBV2|-
CASRGSSYEQYF
TGTGCCAGCCGGGGGAGCTCCTACGAGCAGTACTTC
>TRBJ1-4|-|TRBV11-3|-
CASSPWTATNEKLFF
TGTGCCAGCAGCCCGTGGACAGCAACTAATGAAAAACTGTTTTTT
>TRBJ1-1|few|TRBV29-1|TRBD1
CSVQGTEAFF
TGCAGCGTACAGGGGACTGAAGCTTTCTTT
>TRBJ2-2|-|TRBV13|TRBD2
CASSHSGTNTGELFF
TGTGCCAGCAGTCATAGCGGGACGAACACCGGGGAGCTGTTTTTT
>TRBJ2-7|-|TRBV27|-
CASTSWAGVPHEQYF
TGTGCCAGCACGTCGTGGGCAGGGGTGCCCCACGAGCAGTACTTC
>TRBJ1-4|-|TRBV7-9|-
CASSWPQDRVATNEKLFF
TGTGCCAGCAGCTGGCCACAGGACAGAGTTGCAACTAATGAAAAACTGTTTTTT
>TRBJ1-5|-|TRBV23-1|TRBD1
CASSQSWDREFVGNQPQHF
TGCGCCAGCAGTCAATCTTGGGACAGGGAATTTGTCGGCAATCAGCCCCAGCATTTT
>TRBJ2-1|-|TRBV7-8|TRBD2
CASSQGAGGHEQFF
TGTGCCAGCAGCCAGGGAGCGGGAGGCCATGAGCAGTTCTTC
>TRBJ2-6|-|TRBV28|-
CASSYPQGVLSGANVLTF
TGTGCCAGCAGTTATCCTCAGGGTGTTCTCTCTGGGGCCAACGTCCTGACTTTC
>TRBJ2-7|once|TRBV4-1|-
CASSQPRTARNEQYF
TGCGCCAGCAGCCAGCCCAGGACTGCCCGGAACGAGCAGTACTTC
>TRBJ2-7|once|TRBV6-1|-
CASTHSYEQYF
TGTGCCAGCACCCATTCCTACGAGCAGTACTTC
>TRBJ2-7|-|TRBV19|-
CASGIVGGSYEQYF
TGTGCCAGTGGGATAGTAGGGGGCTCCTACGAGCAGTACTTC
>TRBJ1-5|-|TRBV6-6|TRBD1
CASTTGTGLNQPQHF
TGTGCCAGCACCACCGGGACAGGACTCAATCAGCCCCAGCATTTT
>TRBJ1-5|-|TRBV27|-
CASAGGGQPQHF
TGTGCCAGCGCGGGGGGCGGTCAGCCCCAGCATTTT
>TRBJ2-3|once|TRBV5-1|-
CASSLVRHITDTQYF
TGCGCCAGCAGCTTGGTTAGACATATCACAGATACGCAGTATTTT
>TRBJ2-7|-|TRBV5-6|-
CASSLGDFYEQYF
TGTGCCAGCAGCTTGGGGGACTTCTACGAGCAGTACTTC
>TRBJ2-7|-|TRBV7-8|-
CASSLARGNSYEQYF
TGTGCCAGCAGCTTAGCCAGGGGAAATTCCTACGAGCAGTACTTC
>TRBJ2-7|-|TRBV6-5|TRBD1
CASSWGTGIYEQYF
TGTGCCAGCAGTTGGGGGACAGGAATCTACGAGCAGTACTTC
>TRBJ2-7|-|TRBV7-3|TRBD1
CASSTDTDRGNEQYF
TGTGCCAGCAGCACGGATACCGACAGGGGCAACGAGCAGTACTTC
>TRBJ2-7|-|TRBV5-4|-
CASSLLQGYEQYF
TGTGCCAGCAGCTTGTTGCAGGGCTACGAGCAGTACTTC